The T cell receptor beta chain described here comes from a study of CD8+ T cells in alopecia areata. Looked up from germline, CDR1 is SEHNR and CDR2 is FQNEAQ (reference sequence). CDR3 length: 13 amino acids. V lost 8 bases to trimming and J lost 5 bases, with 15 bases between them. Broader study findings: Resident alphabeta T-cell populations of normal skin are likewise subject to sequencing in scalp samples. For lesional scalp, especially alopecia totalis/universalis, clonality was higher than in normal scalp.

This clone was counted between two and nine times. Its antigen remains unidentified. Samples from alopecia areata patients were lesional scalp punch biopsies and peripheral blood. The sorting of PBMCs gave CD4+ and CD8+ T cells. Sequencing relied on a cDNA template that was reverse transcribed from extracted RNA. Libraries were prepared by immunoSEQ multiplex PCR; TCRdb keeps only in-frame clonotypes and omits some of them. The table includes about 82,000 clones, approximately 50% detected once. The material sequenced was NKG2D-high CD8+ T cells sorted from blood. This rearrangement joins TRBV7-9 to TRBJ2-5; D gene ambiguous. The receptor was derived from a human donor with alopecia areata. The CDR3 region has the DNA TGTGCCAGCTCTCGGTCCCACCGCGAGACCCAGTACTTC. Translation: CASSRSHRETQYF. Filled out from reference TRBV7-9 and TRBJ2-5, the complete variable domain reads DTGVSQNPRHKITKRGQNVTFRCDPISEHNRLYWYRQTLGQGPEFLTYFQNEAQLEKSRLLSDRFSAERPKGSFSTLEIQRTEQGDSAMYLCASSRSHRETQYFGPGTRLLVL.